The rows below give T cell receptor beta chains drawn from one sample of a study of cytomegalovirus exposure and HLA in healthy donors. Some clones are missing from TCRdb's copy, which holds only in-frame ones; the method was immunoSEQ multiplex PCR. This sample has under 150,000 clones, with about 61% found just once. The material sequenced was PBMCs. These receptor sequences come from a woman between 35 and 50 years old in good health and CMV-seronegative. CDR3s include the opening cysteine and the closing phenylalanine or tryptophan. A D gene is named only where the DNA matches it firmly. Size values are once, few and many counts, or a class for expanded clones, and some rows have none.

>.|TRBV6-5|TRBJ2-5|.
CASSPGQIQETQYF
TGTGCCAGCAGCCCCGGACAGATCCAAGAGACCCAGTACTTC
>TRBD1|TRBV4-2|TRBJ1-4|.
CASSQAGTGNEKLFF
TGTGCCAGCAGCCAAGCTGGGACAGGGAACGAAAAACTGTTTTTT
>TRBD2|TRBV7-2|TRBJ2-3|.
CASSPGTSGGAGTQYF
TGTGCCAGCAGCCCCGGGACTAGCGGGGGGGCCGGTACGCAGTATTTT
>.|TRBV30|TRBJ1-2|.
CAWSVLGLYGYTF
TGTGCCTGGAGTGTACTGGGCCTCTATGGCTACACCTTC
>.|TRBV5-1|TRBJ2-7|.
CASRSPDSYEQYF
TGCGCCAGCAGGAGCCCCGACTCCTACGAGCAGTACTTC
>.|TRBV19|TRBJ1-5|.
CASKEGNQPQHF
TGTGCCAGTAAGGAGGGGAATCAGCCCCAGCATTTT
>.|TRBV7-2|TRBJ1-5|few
CASSLAWTEPQHF
TGTGCCAGCAGCTTAGCGTGGACAGAGCCCCAGCATTTT
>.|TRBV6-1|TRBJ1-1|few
CASRWGDTEAFF
TGTGCCAGCAGGTGGGGGGACACTGAAGCTTTCTTT
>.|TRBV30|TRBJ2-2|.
CAWNGRVGTGELFF
TGTGCCTGGAACGGCAGGGTCGGTACCGGGGAGCTGTTTTTT
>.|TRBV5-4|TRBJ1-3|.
CASSFGQSPGNTIYF
TGTGCCAGCAGCTTCGGACAGAGCCCAGGAAACACCATATATTTT
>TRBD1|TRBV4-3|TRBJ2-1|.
CASSQDIRGRSYNEQFF
TGCGCCAGCAGCCAAGACATCAGGGGGCGATCCTACAATGAGCAGTTCTTC
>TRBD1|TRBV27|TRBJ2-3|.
CASSTPRGRDTQYF
TGTGCCAGCAGTACCCCCAGGGGGCGAGATACGCAGTATTTT
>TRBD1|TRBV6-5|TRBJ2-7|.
CASSRDREGSYEQYF
TGTGCCAGCAGTCGGGACAGGGAAGGATCGTACGAGCAGTACTTC
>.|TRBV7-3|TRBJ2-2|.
CASSLNGFGVTGELFF
TGTGCCAGCAGCCTAAATGGTTTCGGGGTAACCGGGGAGCTGTTTTTT
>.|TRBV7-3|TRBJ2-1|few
CASSPGAGQNEQFF
TGTGCCAGCAGCCCTGGGGCAGGACAGAATGAGCAGTTCTTC
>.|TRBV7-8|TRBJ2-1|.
CASSATVVIRAGSSYNEQFF
TGTGCCAGCAGCGCCACTGTTGTCATCCGGGCGGGGAGCTCCTACAATGAGCAGTTCTTC
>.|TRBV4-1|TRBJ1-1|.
CASSLGPPGPGREAFF
TGCGCCAGCAGCCTCGGACCTCCGGGCCCCGGGAGAGAAGCTTTCTTT
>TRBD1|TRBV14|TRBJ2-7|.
CASSPWDRAYEQYF
TGTGCCAGCAGCCCCTGGGACAGGGCCTACGAGCAGTACTTC
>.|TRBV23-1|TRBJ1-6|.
CASSQTTHYPRLHNSPLHF
TGCGCCAGCAGTCAAACGACCCACTACCCCCGACTACATAATTCACCCCTCCACTTT
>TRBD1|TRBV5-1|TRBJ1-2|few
CASSHDRGGYTF
TGCGCCAGCAGCCACGACAGGGGTGGCTACACCTTC
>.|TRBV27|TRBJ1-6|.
CASSESSYNSPLHF
TGTGCCAGCAGTGAGAGCTCCTATAATTCACCCCTCCACTTT
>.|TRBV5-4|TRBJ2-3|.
CASSSAASGESDTQYF
TGTGCCAGCAGCTCCGCCGCGAGTGGGGAGTCAGATACGCAGTATTTT
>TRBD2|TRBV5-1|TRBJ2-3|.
CASSLSGGAADTQYF
TGCGCCAGCAGCTTAAGCGGGGGGGCCGCAGATACGCAGTATTTT
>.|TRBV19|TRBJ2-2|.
CASTPWDFGDTGELFF
TGTGCCAGTACCCCATGGGACTTTGGCGACACCGGGGAGCTGTTTTTT
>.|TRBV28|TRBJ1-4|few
CASSLVQATNEKLFF
TGTGCCAGCAGCCTAGTACAGGCAACTAATGAAAAACTGTTTTTT
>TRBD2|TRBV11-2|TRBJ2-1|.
CASSLRVGTSKRDEQFF
TGTGCCAGCAGCTTACGAGTCGGGACTAGCAAGAGGGATGAGCAGTTCTTC
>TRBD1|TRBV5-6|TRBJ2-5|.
CASSKDREQTQYF
TGTGCCAGCAGTAAGGACAGGGAACAGACCCAGTACTTC
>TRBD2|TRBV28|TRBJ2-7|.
CASSGRETPTYEQYF
TGTGCCAGCAGCGGGAGGGAGACACCAACCTACGAGCAGTACTTC
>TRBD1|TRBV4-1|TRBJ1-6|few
CASSQEGQDNSPLHF
TGCGCCAGCAGCCAAGAAGGACAGGATAATTCACCCCTCCACTTT
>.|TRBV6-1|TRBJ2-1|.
CASITKGDSYNEQFF
TGTGCCAGCATTACTAAGGGGGATTCCTACAATGAGCAGTTCTTC
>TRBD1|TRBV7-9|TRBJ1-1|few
CASSLATTGGTEAFF
TGTGCCAGCAGCTTAGCCACGACAGGGGGCACTGAAGCTTTCTTT
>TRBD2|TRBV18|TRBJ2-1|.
CASSLAGLAGDLNNEQFF
TGTGCCAGCTCACTCGCGGGACTAGCGGGGGATTTGAACAATGAGCAGTTCTTC
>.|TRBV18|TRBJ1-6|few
CASSTGSSYNSPLHF
TGTGCCAGCTCAACGGGGAGCTCCTATAATTCACCCCTCCACTTT
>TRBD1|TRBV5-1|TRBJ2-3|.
CASSLGTGLPGGDTQYF
TGCGCCAGCAGCTTGGGGACAGGCCTACCAGGTGGAGATACGCAGTATTTT
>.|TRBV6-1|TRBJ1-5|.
CASSESGGTYQPQHF
TGTGCCAGCAGTGAAAGCGGGGGTACCTATCAGCCCCAGCATTTT
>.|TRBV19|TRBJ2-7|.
CASSIDSTGSYEQYF
TGTGCCAGTAGTATCGACAGCACAGGCTCCTACGAGCAGTACTTC
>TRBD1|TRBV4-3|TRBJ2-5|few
CASSQEPTGPTGYQETQYF
TGCGCCAGCAGCCAAGAGCCGACAGGGCCGACGGGGTACCAAGAGACCCAGTACTTC
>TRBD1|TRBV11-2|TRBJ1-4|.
CASSPLTGRFTNEKLFF
TGTGCCAGCAGCCCGTTGACAGGGAGGTTCACTAATGAAAAACTGTTTTTT
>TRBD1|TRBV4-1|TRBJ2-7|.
CASSPQGRTGSYEQYF
TGCGCCAGCAGCCCCCAGGGGAGGACAGGGTCCTACGAGCAGTACTTC
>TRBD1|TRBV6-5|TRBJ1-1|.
CASSHPGGARTEAFF
TGTGCCAGCAGTCACCCAGGGGGCGCCCGCACTGAAGCTTTCTTT
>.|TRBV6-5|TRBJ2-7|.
CASSYGPLRGEQYF
TGTGCCAGCAGTTACGGACCTCTTCGAGGGGAGCAGTACTTC
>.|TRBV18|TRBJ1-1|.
CASSQSTGSGTEAFF
TGTGCCAGCTCACAAAGTACAGGGTCAGGGACTGAAGCTTTCTTT
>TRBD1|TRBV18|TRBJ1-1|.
CASSPLGQGPNTEAFF
TGTGCCAGCTCACCACTCGGACAGGGACCGAACACTGAAGCTTTCTTT
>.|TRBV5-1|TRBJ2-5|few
CASSLGVQGLETQYF
TGCGCCAGCAGCCTCGGGGTGCAAGGTCTGGAGACCCAGTACTTC
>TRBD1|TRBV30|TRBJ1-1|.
CAWRSGTGREAFF
TGTGCCTGGCGCTCCGGGACAGGGAGAGAAGCTTTCTTT
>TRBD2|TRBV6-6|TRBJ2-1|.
CASSYSRGGNRNEQFF
TGTGCCAGCAGTTACTCCCGGGGGGGGAATAGGAATGAGCAGTTCTTC
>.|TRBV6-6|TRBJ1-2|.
CASSSDRSYGYTF
TGTGCCAGCAGTTCCGACAGGTCCTATGGCTACACCTTC
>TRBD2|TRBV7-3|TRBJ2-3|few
CASSQRGGTDTQYF
TGTGCCAGCAGCCAGCGGGGGGGCACAGATACGCAGTATTTT
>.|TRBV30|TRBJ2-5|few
CAWSGGILQETQYF
TGTGCCTGGAGTGGCGGCATTCTCCAAGAGACCCAGTACTTC
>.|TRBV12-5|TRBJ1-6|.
CASGNDRYSYNSPLHF
TGTGCTAGTGGGAACGACAGGTACTCCTATAATTCACCCCTCCACTTT
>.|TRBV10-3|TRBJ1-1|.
CAISESQGANTEAFF
TGTGCCATCAGTGAGTCGCAAGGGGCCAACACTGAAGCTTTCTTT
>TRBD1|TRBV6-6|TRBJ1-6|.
CASSARDREALHF
TGTGCCAGCAGTGCCCGGGACAGGGAAGCCCTCCACTTT
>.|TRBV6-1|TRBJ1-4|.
CASRTTTNEKLFF
TGTGCCAGCCGGACTACAACTAATGAAAAACTGTTTTTT
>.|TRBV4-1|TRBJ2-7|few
CASSPYMGSSYEQYF
TGCGCCAGCAGCCCCTATATGGGGAGCTCCTACGAGCAGTACTTC
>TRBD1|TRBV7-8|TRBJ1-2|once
CASSRLTGDGYGYTF
TGTGCCAGCAGCCGACTTACAGGGGACGGCTATGGCTACACCTTC
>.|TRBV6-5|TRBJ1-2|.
CASSYRQGSFYYGYTF
TGTGCCAGCAGTTACAGGCAGGGATCGTTTTATTATGGCTACACCTTC
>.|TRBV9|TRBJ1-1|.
CASSGVSGGEAFF
TGTGCCAGCAGCGGAGTGAGTGGTGGTGAAGCTTTCTTT
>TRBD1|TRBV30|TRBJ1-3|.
CAWRETGGSGNTIYF
TGTGCCTGGAGGGAAACAGGGGGCTCTGGAAACACCATATATTTT